A selection of T cell receptor beta chains follows, all from one sample in a study of blood T cell repertoires in COVID-19. The data were produced by immunoSEQ multiplex PCR, yet TCRdb's version contains in-frame clones alone and is incomplete. The table records more than 200,000 clones, 84% of them present only once. The material sequenced was peripheral blood. These receptors came from a man in his 60s with acute or convalescent COVID-19. The CDR3 runs from the conserved cysteine through the conserved F or W. The D gene is left open where the match is weak. Not all rows give a size; the values are once, few, many and, for expanded clones, a class.

>few|TRBJ2-1|TRBV7-2|TRBD2
TGTGCCAGCAGCACTAGCGGGATCTCCTTCAATGAGCAGTTCTTC
CASSTSGISFNEQFF
>.|TRBJ2-5|TRBV13|TRBD1
TGTGCCAGCAGAGACGCCCCAGGGGGCGGAGAGACCCAGTACTTC
CASRDAPGGGETQYF
>.|TRBJ2-6|TRBV5-4|TRBD1
TGTGCCAGCAGCTCACAGGGGGCTGGGGCCAACGTCCTGACTTTC
CASSSQGAGANVLTF
>.|TRBJ2-3|TRBV2|TRBD2
TGTGCCAGCAGTGAACTACTAGCGGCTAGCACAGATACGCAGTATTTT
CASSELLAASTDTQYF
>.|TRBJ2-7|TRBV15|.
TGTGCCACCAGCAGAGAGTTAGGAAGGGGGTCCTACGAGCAGTACTTC
CATSRELGRGSYEQYF
>few|TRBJ2-1|TRBV7-8|TRBD1
TGTGCCACCTCGGACAGGGGAAGGCAGTTCTTC
CATSDRGRQFF
>.|TRBJ1-1|TRBV11-2|.
TGTGCCAGCAGCCATCACTGGAACACTGAAGCTTTCTTT
CASSHHWNTEAFF
>.|TRBJ1-1|TRBV19|.
TGTGCCAGTAGTGCGGCCGGGATGGGCACTGAAGCTTTCTTT
CASSAAGMGTEAFF
>.|TRBJ1-6|TRBV5-6|.
TGTGCCAGCAGCGGACACTATAATTCACCCCTCCACTTT
CASSGHYNSPLHF
>once|TRBJ1-1|TRBV7-2|TRBD1
TGTGCCAGCAGCTTTGGGACAGGGGGCACTGAAGCTTTCTTT
CASSFGTGGTEAFF
>.|TRBJ2-7|TRBV11-3|TRBD2
TGTGCCAGCAGCTCGGGACTAGCGGGAGGAATCCACGAGCAGTACTTC
CASSSGLAGGIHEQYF
>.|TRBJ1-1|TRBV6-5|TRBD1
TGTGCCAGCAGTTCCCAACAGGGGGCTCGGGGGACTGAAGCTTTCTTT
CASSSQQGARGTEAFF
>.|TRBJ2-7|TRBV27|.
TGTGCCAGCAGTTTTTTCGGCTCCTACGAGCAGTACTTC
CASSFFGSYEQYF
>.|TRBJ2-5|TRBV27|TRBD1
TGTGCCAGCAGCCCGAGACAGGGGGCATGGGAGACCCAGTACTTC
CASSPRQGAWETQYF
>few|TRBJ2-7|TRBV28|TRBD2
TGTGCCAGCAGTTACCGCCCCGGCCTCATTCTCGAGGGGAGGGACGAGCAGTACTTC
CASSYRPGLILEGRDEQYF